One and the same sample provided the 9 T cell receptor beta chains below, sequenced in a study of CXCR3-negative and CXCR3-positive naive CD8 T cells. With UMI labels, 5' RACE was used to prepare the TRB cDNA libraries. TCRdb reanalyzed the 5' RACE reads and collapses them to one entry per CDR3 protein, without DNA. The sample holds over 20,000 distinct CDR3 sequences. Specimen: naive CXCR3- CD8+ T cells from blood. The subset denotes: CD45RO-CCR7+CD27+CD95- naive CD8+ T cells lacking CXCR3 (TNR3-). Receptors originate from a human donor in good health. Some clones in this sample may be carry-over from other donors' samples.

V is TRBV15 and J is TRBJ2-7; TCRdb gives TRBD1 as the D gene, but with no DNA this cannot be confirmed. The CDR3 runs to 15 residues. Germline assignment: CDR1 LNHNV and CDR2 YYDKDF (reference sequence). This CDR3 reads CATSSGTGGSYEQYF.

The chain is built from TRBV29-1 and TRBJ2-1. This CDR3 comprises 16 residues. The germline V gene encodes CDR1 SQVTM and CDR2 ANQGSEA. Here the CDR3 reads CSVESPERNSYNEQFF.

The chain combines TRBV10-2 with TRBJ1-5; TCRdb proposes TRBD1, but this gene call is untestable without DNA. This CDR3 comprises 16 residues. CDR1 and CDR2 from the germline V gene are WSHSY and SAAADI. Here the CDR3 reads CASSESPGNSNQPQHF.

The gene calls are TRBV7-3 and TRBJ2-5; the TCRdb D gene call, TRBD1, has no DNA to confirm it. The CDR3 is 14 residues long. CDR1 is SGHTA, CDR2 FQGTGA, per germline. CDR3 amino acids: CASSPGPTGETQYF.

The V call is TRBV10-3, the J call TRBJ2-7; TCRdb designates TRBD1, a call that cannot be tested without DNA. Germline V CDR1 and CDR2: ENHRY, SYGVKD. The CDR3 contains 16 residues. This CDR3 is CAISEFTDRVSYEQYF.

Frequency places this clonotype as medium-sized (0.01 to 0.1%). The V call is TRBV7-3, the J call TRBJ2-1; the D gene TCRdb calls, TRBD1, cannot be checked with no DNA. The germline V gene encodes CDR1 SGHTA and CDR2 FQGTGA. The CDR3 runs 13 residues. The CDR3 reads CASSTGAGDEQFF.

This chain joins TRBV5-1 and TRBJ2-7; TCRdb lists TRBD1, though no DNA is available to test this call. Germline CDR1 is SGHRS and CDR2 is YFSETQ. The CDR3 covers 14 residues. The CDR3 region is CASSVMGAAYEQYF.

J is TRBJ2-7 and V is TRBV16; the TCRdb D gene call, TRBD1, has no DNA to confirm it. CDR3 length: 12 amino acids. The V gene's germline CDR1 is KGHSY and CDR2 FQNENV. The CDR3 reads CASSLGDYEQYF.

This chain connects TRBV11-2 to TRBJ2-7; TCRdb outputs TRBD1, but without DNA this stays unchecked. Germline V gene lookup returns CDR1 SGHAT and CDR2 FQNNGV. The CDR3 has 14 residues. CDR3 sequence: CASSRLGGAYEQYF.